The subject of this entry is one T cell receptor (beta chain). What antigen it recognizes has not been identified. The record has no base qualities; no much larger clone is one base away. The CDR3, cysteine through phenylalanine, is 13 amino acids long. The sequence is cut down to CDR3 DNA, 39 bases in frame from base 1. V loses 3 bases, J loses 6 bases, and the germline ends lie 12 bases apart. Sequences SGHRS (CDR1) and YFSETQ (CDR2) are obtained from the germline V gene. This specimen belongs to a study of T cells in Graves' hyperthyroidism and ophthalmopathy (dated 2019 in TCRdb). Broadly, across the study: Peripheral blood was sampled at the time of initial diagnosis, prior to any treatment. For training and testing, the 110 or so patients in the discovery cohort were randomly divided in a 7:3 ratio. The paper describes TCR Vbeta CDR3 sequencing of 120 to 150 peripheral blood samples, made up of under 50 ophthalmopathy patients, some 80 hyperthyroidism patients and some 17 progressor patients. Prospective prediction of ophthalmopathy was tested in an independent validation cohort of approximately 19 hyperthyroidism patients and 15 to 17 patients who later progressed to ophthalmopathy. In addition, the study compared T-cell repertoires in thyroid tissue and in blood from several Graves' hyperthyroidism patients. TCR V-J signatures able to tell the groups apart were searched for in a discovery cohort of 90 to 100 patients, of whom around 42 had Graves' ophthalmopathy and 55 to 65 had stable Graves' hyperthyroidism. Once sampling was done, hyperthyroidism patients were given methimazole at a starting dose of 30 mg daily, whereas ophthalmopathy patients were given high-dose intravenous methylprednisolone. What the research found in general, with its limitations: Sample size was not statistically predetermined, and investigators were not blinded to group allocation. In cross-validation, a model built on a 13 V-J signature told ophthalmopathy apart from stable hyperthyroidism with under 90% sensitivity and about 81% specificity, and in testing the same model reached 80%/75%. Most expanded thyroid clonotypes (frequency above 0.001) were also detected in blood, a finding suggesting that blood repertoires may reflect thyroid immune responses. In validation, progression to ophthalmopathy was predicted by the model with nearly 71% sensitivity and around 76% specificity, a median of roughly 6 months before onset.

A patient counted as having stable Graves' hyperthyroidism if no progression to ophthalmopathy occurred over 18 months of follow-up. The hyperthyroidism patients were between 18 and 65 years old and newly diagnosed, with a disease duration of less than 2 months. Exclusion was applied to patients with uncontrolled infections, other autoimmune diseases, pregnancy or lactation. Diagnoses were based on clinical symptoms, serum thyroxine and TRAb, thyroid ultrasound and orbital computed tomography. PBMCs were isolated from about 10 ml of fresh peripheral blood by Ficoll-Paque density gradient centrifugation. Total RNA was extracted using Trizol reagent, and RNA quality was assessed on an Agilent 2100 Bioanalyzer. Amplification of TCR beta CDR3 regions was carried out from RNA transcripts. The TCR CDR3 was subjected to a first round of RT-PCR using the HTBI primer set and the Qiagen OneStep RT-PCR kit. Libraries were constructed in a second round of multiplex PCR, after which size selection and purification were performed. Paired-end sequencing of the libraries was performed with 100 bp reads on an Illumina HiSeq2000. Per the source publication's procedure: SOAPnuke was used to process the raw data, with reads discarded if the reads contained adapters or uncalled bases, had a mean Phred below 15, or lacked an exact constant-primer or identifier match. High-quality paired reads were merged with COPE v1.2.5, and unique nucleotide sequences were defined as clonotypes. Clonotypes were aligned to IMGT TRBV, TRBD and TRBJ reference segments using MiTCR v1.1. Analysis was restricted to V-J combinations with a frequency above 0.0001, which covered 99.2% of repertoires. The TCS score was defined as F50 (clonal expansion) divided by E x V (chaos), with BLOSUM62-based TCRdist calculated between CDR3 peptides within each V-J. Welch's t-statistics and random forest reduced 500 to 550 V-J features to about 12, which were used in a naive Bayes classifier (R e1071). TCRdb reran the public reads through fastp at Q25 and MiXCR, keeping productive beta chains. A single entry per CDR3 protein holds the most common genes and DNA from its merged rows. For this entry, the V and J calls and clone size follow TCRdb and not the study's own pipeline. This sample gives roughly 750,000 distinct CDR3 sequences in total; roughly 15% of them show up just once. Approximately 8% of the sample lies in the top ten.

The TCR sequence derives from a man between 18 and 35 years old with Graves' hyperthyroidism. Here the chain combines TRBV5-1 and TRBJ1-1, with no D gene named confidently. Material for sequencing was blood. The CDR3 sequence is CASSSGLASEAFF. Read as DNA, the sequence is TGCGCCAGCAGCTCGGGCCTGGCCTCTGAAGCTTTCTTT.